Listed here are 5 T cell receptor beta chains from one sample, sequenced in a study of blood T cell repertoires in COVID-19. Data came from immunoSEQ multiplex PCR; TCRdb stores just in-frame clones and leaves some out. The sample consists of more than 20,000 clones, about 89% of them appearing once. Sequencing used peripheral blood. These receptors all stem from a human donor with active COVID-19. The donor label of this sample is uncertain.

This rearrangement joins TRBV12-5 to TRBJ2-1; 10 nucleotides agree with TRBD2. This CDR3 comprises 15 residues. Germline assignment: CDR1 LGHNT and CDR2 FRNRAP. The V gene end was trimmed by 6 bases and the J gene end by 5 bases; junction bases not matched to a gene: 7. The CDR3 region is CASGTGTSVHNEQFF. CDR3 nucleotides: TGTGCTAGTGGGACCGGGACTAGCGTACACAATGAGCAGTTCTTC.

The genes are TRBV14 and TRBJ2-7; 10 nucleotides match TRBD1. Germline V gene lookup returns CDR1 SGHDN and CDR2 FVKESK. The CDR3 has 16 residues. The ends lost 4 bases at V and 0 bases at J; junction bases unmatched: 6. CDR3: CASSPDRGINSYEQYF. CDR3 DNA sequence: TGTGCCAGCAGCCCGGACAGGGGGATTAACTCCTACGAGCAGTACTTC.

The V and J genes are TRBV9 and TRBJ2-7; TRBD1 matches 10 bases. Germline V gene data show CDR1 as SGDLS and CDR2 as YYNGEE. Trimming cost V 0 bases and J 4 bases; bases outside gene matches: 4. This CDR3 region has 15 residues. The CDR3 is CASSVEPGQGYEQYF. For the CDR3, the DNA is TGTGCCAGCAGCGTAGAACCGGGACAGGGGTACGAGCAGTACTTC.

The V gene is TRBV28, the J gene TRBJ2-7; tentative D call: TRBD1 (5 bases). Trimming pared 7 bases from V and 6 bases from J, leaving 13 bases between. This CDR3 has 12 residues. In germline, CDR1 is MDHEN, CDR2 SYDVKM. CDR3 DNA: TGTGCCAGCATTTCAGGGTCAGGCGAGCAGTACTTC. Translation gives CASISGSGEQYF.

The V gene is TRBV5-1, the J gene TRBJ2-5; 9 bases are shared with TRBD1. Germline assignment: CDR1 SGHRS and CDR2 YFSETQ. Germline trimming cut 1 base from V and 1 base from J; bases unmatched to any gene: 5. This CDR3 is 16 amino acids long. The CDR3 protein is CASSLFGTGSQETQYF. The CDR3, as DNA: TGCGCCAGCAGCTTGTTTGGGACAGGGAGCCAAGAGACCCAGTACTTC.